Shown below are 11 T cell receptor beta chains from a single sample sequenced in a study of cytomegalovirus exposure and HLA in healthy donors. Clones were read by immunoSEQ multiplex PCR, and TCRdb kept only the in-frame ones, dropping some. The repertoire consists of about 130,000 clones, with around 93% occurring once and the leading ten covering around 1.9%. The sample taken for sequencing was PBMCs. The receptors come from a man aged 18 to 35 in good health and CMV-seropositive.

CDR3 in DNA: TGTGCCAGCAGCTTTCGGGGACTAGCAGCATACAATGAGCAGTTCTTC. Residues: CASSFRGLAAYNEQFF. The chain is built from TRBV13 and TRBJ2-1, with 9 nucleotides matching TRBD2. The CDR3 length is 16 residues. After removal of 3 bases from V and 4 bases from J, the junction contained 7 bases not matched to a gene. The germline gives CDR1 PRHDT, CDR2 FYEKMQ (reference sequence).

In nucleotides, the CDR3 is TGTGCCAGCAGCTTAGCGTGGACTAGTTACGAGCAGTACTTC. This codes for CASSLAWTSYEQYF. This chain joins TRBV7-8 and TRBJ2-7; the match to TRBD2 covers 7 bases. CDR3 length equals 14 residues. The germline gives CDR1 SGHVS, CDR2 FQNEAQ. Unmatched junction bases numbered 3, after V lost 0 bases and J lost 4 bases.

V is TRBV7-6 and J is TRBJ1-4; D unresolved. Between the trimmed V and J ends, which lost 1 base and 4 bases, there was a span of 10 bases. The CDR3 totals 15 residues. The germline CDR1 and CDR2 sequences are SGHVS and FNYEAQ. This CDR3 is CASSLDSRVNEKLFF. The CDR3 DNA follows: TGTGCCAGCAGCTTAGATAGCCGGGTTAATGAAAAACTGTTTTTT. The full variable domain, in which reference TRBV7-6 and TRBJ1-4 provide the parts outside the CDR3, is GAGVSQSPRYKVTKRGQDVALRCDPISGHVSLYWYRQALGQGPEFLTYFNYEAQQDKSGLPNDRFSAERPEGSISTLTIQRTEQRDSAMYRCASSLDSRVNEKLFFGSGTQLSVL.

The J gene is TRBJ2-7, the V gene TRBV7-2; the D gene is possibly TRBD1 (6 bases). CDR1 is SGHTA and CDR2 is FQGNSA in the germline V gene. This CDR3 region has 12 residues. Deletions cut 5 bases from V and 4 bases from J, with 9 bases between. DNA of the CDR3: TGTGCCAGCAGCCTAAGGGGGTACGAGCAGTACTTC. Its translation is CASSLRGYEQYF.

The chain has TRBV12-2 and TRBJ2-1; no DNA check was done on the table's D call, TRBD1. TRBV12-2 is deemed a pseudogene. The CDR3 contains 16 residues. The CDR3: CASRLGSQAIYNEQFF. In nucleotides, the CDR3 is TGTGCAAGTCGCTTAGGGTCGCAGGCTATTTACAATGAGCAGTTCTTC.

The rearrangement links TRBV14 to TRBJ2-1; weak D call: TRBD1 (6 bases). Germline CDR1 is SGHDN and CDR2 is FVKESK. Trimming took 0 bases from V and 4 from J, leaving 13 bases between them. The CDR3 is 16 amino acids. The CDR3, as DNA: TGTGCCAGCAGCCAAGATCTGGGGGCCCCTTACAATGAGCAGTTCTTC. Amino acids: CASSQDLGAPYNEQFF.

The gene calls are TRBV25-1 and TRBJ2-5; TRBD1 matches at 10 bases. Germline V gene sequence: CDR1 MGHDK, CDR2 SYGVNS. The CDR3 runs 16 residues. The trim removed 9 bases at V and 3 bases at J, leaving 13 bases unmatched. CDR3 amino acids: CASRHSGTGVEETQYF. The CDR3 DNA sequence: TGTGCCAGTCGCCACTCCGGGACAGGGGTCGAAGAGACCCAGTACTTC.

The V and J genes are TRBV5-1 and TRBJ2-4; 7 bases agree with TRBD2. The CDR3 totals 15 residues. Trimming removed 4 bases from V and 9 bases from J; junction bases left unmatched: 13. CDR1 is SGHRS, CDR2 YFSETQ, per germline. The CDR3 region has the DNA TGCGCCAGCAGCCTATCTGGGCGGGAGTTGAGCATTCAGTACTTC. Translation: CASSLSGRELSIQYF.

The CDR3 sequence: CASATSRGVLYEKLFF. In nucleotides, the CDR3 is TGTGCCAGCGCAACCTCGCGGGGGGTTCTATATGAAAAACTGTTTTTT. The rearrangement joins TRBV7-9 to TRBJ1-4, with a possible D match to TRBD1 (5 bases). Trimming left V 8 bases short and J 6 bases short, with 22 bases between. This CDR3 spans 16 amino acids. The germline V gene encodes CDR1 SEHNR and CDR2 FQNEAQ (reference sequence).

The chain joins TRBV5-1 to TRBJ2-2; 10 bases are a match to TRBD1. Per the germline V gene, CDR1 is SGHRS and CDR2 is YFSETQ. V lost 3 bases to trimming and J lost 5 bases; unmatched junction nucleotides: 7. The CDR3 is 16 residues long. CDR3 sequence reads: CASSSGGTGATGELFF. Here the CDR3 DNA reads TGCGCCAGCAGCTCCGGCGGGACAGGGGCTACCGGGGAGCTGTTTTTT.

V is TRBV27 and J is TRBJ2-2; D remains unclear. The ends were cut back, 8 bases at V and 4 bases at J, with 5 bases in the middle. Germline CDR1 reads MNHEY; CDR2 reads SMNVEV (reference sequence). The CDR3 extends over 11 amino acids. The CDR3 sequence: CASGPTGELFF. The CDR3 region has the DNA TGTGCCAGCGGGCCCACCGGGGAGCTGTTTTTT.